This passage covers 22 T cell receptor beta chains from one sample sequenced in a study of T cell changes during pregnancy in multiple sclerosis. Data came from immunoSEQ multiplex PCR; TCRdb stores just in-frame clones and leaves some out. The sample lists over 90,000 clones; roughly 92% were seen once. Here the sequenced sample was peripheral blood, taken after pregnancy. These receptors all come from a female donor with multiple sclerosis, enrolled in a pregnancy study.

The chain couples TRBV4-3 to TRBJ2-4; 9 nucleotides match TRBD1. Germline trimming cut 0 bases from V and 9 bases from J; bases unmatched to any gene: 6. Germline V CDR1 and CDR2: LGHNA, YSLEER. The length of the CDR3 is 15 residues. The CDR3, as DNA: TGCGCCAGCAGCCAAGAGGGACAGGGCCCAGTCATTCAGTACTTC. This encodes CASSQEGQGPVIQYF.

The chain joins TRBV11-2 to TRBJ1-2; D possibly corresponds to TRBD1 (5 bases). Germline V gene sequence: CDR1 SGHAT, CDR2 FQNNGV. V shed 5 bases and J shed 4 bases, with 20 bases lying between them. The CDR3 length is 16 residues. CDR3 sequence (DNA): TGTGCCAGCAGCCAAATAGAGTGGGGGGTACTCTATGGCTACACCTTC. This encodes CASSQIEWGVLYGYTF.

This chain joins TRBV18 and TRBJ2-7; tentatively, D is TRBD2 (5 bases). The V and J ends lost 4 bases and 6 bases respectively, with 22 bases between them. The CDR3 runs to 16 residues. Germline V gene data show CDR1 as KGHSH and CDR2 as LQKENI. The CDR3 DNA reads TGTGCCAGCTCACGGCCACGCTCGACTATGGCCCTCGAGCAGTACTTC. Translated: CASSRPRSTMALEQYF.

This clone was picked up one time. The chain links TRBV6-1 to TRBJ1-4; D not resolved. The CDR3 loop spans 14 amino acids. V lost 2 bases and J 10 bases, leaving 14 bases between the germline ends. The V gene's germline CDR1 is MNHNS and CDR2 SASEGT. The chain's CDR3 is CASSENLKGGKLFF. CDR3 DNA sequence: TGTGCCAGCAGTGAAAATCTAAAGGGAGGAAAACTGTTTTTT.

The chain carries TRBV27 and TRBJ2-7, with D maybe TRBD1 (6 bases). This CDR3 has 15 residues. Germline V gives CDR1 MNHEY, CDR2 SMNVEV (reference sequence). V gave up 4 bases and J gave up 0 bases, with 13 bases separating them. The CDR3 protein is CASSSNRESSYEQYF. DNA of the CDR3: TGTGCCAGCAGTTCCAACAGGGAGAGCTCCTACGAGCAGTACTTC.

V and J are TRBV28 and TRBJ1-2, with 10 bases matching TRBD1. J lost 3 bases, V lost 6 bases, and 7 bases had no gene match. Germline V gives CDR1 MDHEN, CDR2 SYDVKM. CDR3 size: 15 residues. The CDR3 spells CASSLRDRGHYGYTF. For the CDR3, the DNA is TGTGCCAGCAGCCTCCGGGACAGGGGACACTATGGCTACACCTTC.

The chain is built from TRBV5-1 and TRBJ2-7; D might be TRBD2 (6 bases). Trimming stripped 4 bases from V and 2 bases from J, with 10 bases between. The CDR3 is 13 amino acids. CDR1 is SGHRS and CDR2 is YFSETQ in the germline V gene. The CDR3 nucleotides read TGCGCCAGCAGCCCGGAGGGACCCTACGAGCAGTACTTC. Encoded protein: CASSPEGPYEQYF.

The CDR3 here is CASSFELRTDTQYF. CDR3 DNA: TGTGCCAGCAGCTTCGAGCTACGCACAGATACGCAGTATTTT. This chain joins TRBV7-2 and TRBJ2-3; D remains ambiguous. Trimming removed 3 bases from V and 1 base from J, with 8 bases in between. This CDR3 is built from 14 residues. CDR1 is SGHTA, CDR2 FQGNSA, per germline.

V is TRBV5-4 and J is TRBJ2-7; tentatively, D is TRBD1 (6 bases). The germline V gene has CDR1 SGHNT and CDR2 YYREEE (reference sequence). The ends were cut back, 3 bases at V and 10 bases at J, with 20 bases in the middle. The CDR3 runs 14 residues. The CDR3 is CASSSTLYAGDQYF. In DNA, the CDR3 is TGTGCCAGCAGCTCCACACTATACGCAGGGGATCAGTACTTC.

The rearrangement joins TRBV6-6 to TRBJ2-5; 8 bases line up with TRBD1. J gave up 4 bases and V 6 bases, and 4 bases lay outside the gene matches. The germline gives CDR1 MNHNY, CDR2 SVGAGI (reference sequence). The CDR3 is made up of 13 amino acids. CDR3 nucleotide sequence: TGTGCCAGCAGGTGGACAGGGCGAGAGACCCAGTACTTC. Protein product: CASRWTGRETQYF.

J is TRBJ2-1 and V is TRBV7-6; maybe TRBD1 (6 bases). Germline loops: CDR1 SGHVS, CDR2 FNYEAQ. Deletions cut 3 bases from V and 10 bases from J, with 7 bases between. The CDR3 contains 11 residues. CDR3 sequence (DNA): TGTGCCAGCAGCTTGCAGGGGGAGCAGTTCTTC. Translated: CASSLQGEQFF.

The gene calls are TRBV7-2 and TRBJ1-4; D is unresolved. The length of the CDR3 is 15 residues. V lost 3 bases to trimming and J lost 8 bases, with 16 bases between them. Germline V gene data show CDR1 as SGHTA and CDR2 as FQGNSA. The CDR3: CASSFRRVGEEKLFF. The CDR3 region has the DNA TGTGCCAGCAGCTTCCGAAGGGTGGGAGAGGAAAAACTGTTTTTT.

The chain links TRBV5-1 to TRBJ2-3, with TRBD2 matching over 7 bases. Germline loops: CDR1 SGHRS, CDR2 YFSETQ. The junction had 7 bases not matched to a gene; V was cut back by 0 bases and J by 3 bases. This CDR3 contains 16 residues. CDR3 sequence reads: CASSLVPEGGTDTQYF. The DNA for the CDR3 is TGCGCCAGCAGCTTGGTTCCGGAGGGAGGGACAGATACGCAGTATTTT.

The V call is TRBV27, the J call TRBJ2-2, with 7 bases identical to TRBD1. Germline CDR1 MNHEY, CDR2 SMNVEV (reference sequence). J lost 0 bases, V lost 6 bases, and 7 bases had no gene match. The CDR3 consists of 16 residues. This chain's CDR3 is CASSHDRVANTGELFF. The CDR3 DNA follows: TGTGCCAGCAGCCATGACAGGGTGGCGAACACCGGGGAGCTGTTTTTT.

The chain has TRBV12-5 and TRBJ1-3; D is perhaps TRBD1 (6 bases). Germline values: CDR1 LGHNT, CDR2 FRNRAP. Trimming stripped 2 bases from V and 0 bases from J, with 11 bases between. This CDR3 has 16 amino acids. CDR3 bases: TGTGCTAGTGGTTTGCGCCGGACAGACTCTGGAAACACCATATATTTT. It codes for CASGLRRTDSGNTIYF.

The V call is TRBV7-8, the J call TRBJ2-3, with D possibly being TRBD1 (6 bases). Germline V CDR1 and CDR2: SGHVS, FQNEAQ. Trimming took 4 bases from V and 4 from J, leaving 12 bases between them. CDR3 length equals 14 residues. CDR3 residues: CASSSPSGADTQYF. The CDR3 bases are TGTGCCAGCAGCTCGCCTTCAGGGGCAGATACGCAGTATTTT.

This chain links TRBV7-9 with TRBJ1-1; D not certain. V was clipped by 3 bases and J by 1 base, with 12 bases between them. The V gene's germline CDR1 is SEHNR and CDR2 FQNEAQ (reference sequence). CDR3 size: 15 residues. This CDR3 is CASSFYLVSNTEAFF. The CDR3 DNA reads TGTGCCAGCAGCTTTTACTTGGTTTCGAACACTGAAGCTTTCTTT.

The rearrangement links TRBV15 to TRBJ2-6; D might be TRBD2 (6 bases). V lost 8 bases to trimming and J lost 0 bases, with 14 bases between them. Germline assignment: CDR1 LNHNV and CDR2 YYDKDF (reference sequence). This CDR3 has 16 amino acids. The CDR3: CATLRDSYSGANVLTF. Written as DNA, the CDR3 is TGTGCCACCTTAAGGGACTCCTACTCTGGGGCCAACGTCCTGACTTTC.

This clone occurred once. This chain links TRBV5-1 with TRBJ1-3; D not resolved. The CDR3 has 16 residues. V lost 0 bases, J lost 2 bases, and 12 bases lay in between. CDR1 SGHRS and CDR2 YFSETQ come from the germline V gene. The CDR3 loop reads CASSLEVGITGNTIYF. The CDR3 bases are TGCGCCAGCAGCTTGGAAGTCGGGATCACTGGAAACACCATATATTTT.

Turning to this clone: An end of the junction does not agree with germline; a read error may underlie this. The V and J genes are TRBV5-1 and TRBJ2-3; TRBD1 matches 7 bases. CDR3 length equals 14 residues. In germline, CDR1 is SGHRS, CDR2 YFSETQ. The CDR3 bases are TGCGCCAGCAGCTTGGGAGGGGGCACAGATGCGCAGTATTTT. Amino acid sequence: CASSLGGGTDAQYF.

The chain has TRBV10-3 and TRBJ2-1; 9 bases agree with TRBD1. The CDR3 extends over 17 amino acids. Germline CDR1 is ENHRY and CDR2 is SYGVKD. V shed 2 bases and J 4 bases; nucleotides not matched to a gene: 9. The CDR3, as DNA: TGTGCCATCAGTGAGATATTTACAGGGGGCCTTTACAATGAGCAGTTCTTC. Translation gives CAISEIFTGGLYNEQFF.

This CDR3 is CASSSVGTSGVLAKNIQYF. The CDR3, as DNA: TGTGCCAGCAGTTCCGTCGGGACTAGCGGAGTGCTAGCCAAAAACATTCAGTACTTC. This chain uses TRBV27 with TRBJ2-4, with 11 nucleotides matching TRBD2. CDR3 length: 19 amino acids. J was trimmed by 0 bases and V by 4 bases; bases with no gene match: 11. The germline V gene encodes CDR1 MNHEY and CDR2 SMNVEV (reference sequence).